The rows below give T cell receptor beta chains drawn from one sample of a study of T-cell reconstitution after alpha-beta-depleted transplantation in children. TCRdb independently ran MiXCR on the PCR reads; one entry per CDR3 protein. Of about 60,000 distinct CDR3 sequences detected, approximately 46% appear once; the ten largest clones hold 98%. This material consisted of PBMCs, mostly from graft donor cells, taken 360 days after TCRalphabeta/CD19-depleted stem cell transplant. These receptors all stem from a male patient under 18 who had a stem cell transplant for acute lymphoblastic leukemia, so the T cells may come from the graft donor. CDR3s include the opening cysteine and the closing phenylalanine or tryptophan. The D gene is left open where the match is weak. The listing skips clone size in some rows; elsewhere it reads once, few, many or a size class.

j_call,cdr3_length,clone_size,v_call,d_call,cdr3_aa,cdr3_nt
TRBJ2-1,16,-,TRBV7-3,TRBD2,CASSLIGAGVGNEQFF,TGTGCCAGCAGCTTAATTGGGGCGGGAGTGGGTAATGAGCAGTTCTTC
TRBJ2-7,14,-,TRBV4-1,TRBD1,CASSPTGQSSVQYF,TGCGCCAGCAGCCCAACGGGACAGTCCTCAGTGCAGTACTTC
TRBJ2-2,13,-,TRBV7-6,-,CASSLSAVGELFF,TGTGCCAGCAGCTTATCTGCCGTCGGGGAGCTGTTTTTT
TRBJ2-3,16,-,TRBV6-2/TRBV6-3,-,CASSTKESDFTDTQYF,TGTGCCAGCAGCACCAAGGAGAGCGATTTTACAGATACGCAGTATTTT
TRBJ2-7,15,-,TRBV20-1,-,CSARGARTDSYEQYF,TGCAGTGCCCGGGGCGCTCGGACAGACTCCTACGAGCAGTACTTC
TRBJ1-5,13,-,TRBV12-3/TRBV12-4,-,CASSWGSPEPQHF,TGTGCCAGCAGCTGGGGGTCTCCTGAGCCCCAGCATTTT
TRBJ2-3,19,-,TRBV28,-,CASSLPLLLGGESTDTQYF,TGTGCCAGCAGTTTACCCCTTTTACTGGGCGGGGAAAGCACAGATACGCAGTATTTT
TRBJ2-2,13,-,TRBV29-1,TRBD2,CSVAGGNTGELFF,TGCAGCGTAGCGGGAGGGAACACCGGGGAGCTGTTTTTT
TRBJ2-5,13,-,TRBV7-3,-,CASSPSPSETQYF,TGTGCCAGCAGCCCCAGCCCTTCAGAGACCCAGTACTTC
TRBJ1-4,12,-,TRBV27,-,CASSLDREKLFF,TGTGCCAGCAGTTTAGATCGGGAAAAACTGTTTTTT
TRBJ2-1,13,few,TRBV24-1,-,CATSERPSNEQFF,TGTGCCACCAGTGAGCGACCTAGCAATGAGCAGTTCTTC
TRBJ2-1,16,-,TRBV20-1,-,CSARDPGGSSYNEQFF,TGCAGTGCTAGAGATCCGGGTGGCAGCTCCTACAATGAGCAGTTCTTC
TRBJ1-1,16,-,TRBV6-5,-,CASSYSPRGGNTEAFF,TGTGCCAGCAGTTACTCTCCGCGGGGAGGGAACACTGAAGCTTTCTTT
TRBJ2-3,15,few,TRBV20-1,TRBD2,CSASLLAGKGDTQYF,TGCAGTGCCAGCCTTCTAGCGGGGAAAGGGGATACGCAGTATTTT
TRBJ2-2,15,-,TRBV7-9,-,CASSPPAGNTGELFF,TGTGCCAGCAGTCCCCCGGCGGGGAACACCGGGGAGCTGTTTTTT
TRBJ2-7,14,-,TRBV5-4,TRBD2,CASSLWGGINEQYF,TGTGCCAGCAGCTTGTGGGGGGGAATAAACGAGCAGTACTTC
TRBJ2-3,15,few,TRBV24-1,-,CATSDPETGWDTQYF,TGTGCCACCAGTGACCCAGAGACAGGCTGGGATACGCAGTATTTT
TRBJ2-7,16,-,TRBV4-2,TRBD1,CASSQGDRDRLYEQYF,TGTGCCAGCAGCCAAGGGGATCGGGACAGGCTTTACGAGCAGTACTTC
TRBJ1-2,10,-,TRBV12-3/TRBV12-4,-,CASGQRGYTF,TGTGCCAGCGGTCAGCGAGGCTACACCTTC
TRBJ2-7,12,-,TRBV20-1,-,CSARLLPYEQYF,TGCAGTGCCCGCCTTCTACCCTACGAGCAGTACTTC
TRBJ2-3,13,-,TRBV5-1,-,CASSAEGTDTQYF,TGCGCCAGCAGCGCCGAGGGCACAGATACGCAGTATTTT
TRBJ2-1,16,-,TRBV11-2,-,CASSPPYVGEYNEQFF,TGTGCCAGCAGCCCCCCCTATGTAGGGGAATACAATGAGCAGTTCTTC
TRBJ2-3,13,-,TRBV20-1,-,CSARWLAQDTQYF,TGCAGTGCTAGATGGCTAGCGCAAGATACGCAGTATTTT
TRBJ2-7,9,few,TRBV25-1,-,CAVKDEQYF,TGTGCCGTTAAGGACGAGCAGTACTTC
TRBJ2-1,16,-,TRBV28,-,CASSDLGEGQGNEQFF,TGTGCCAGCAGTGACCTGGGGGAGGGCCAGGGGAATGAGCAGTTCTTC
TRBJ2-3,18,-,TRBV3-1,TRBD2,CASSQIIQLAGGTDTQYF,TGTGCCTCCTCCCAAATCATTCAATTGGCGGGGGGCACAGATACGCAGTATTTT
TRBJ2-3,15,few,TRBV10-2,TRBD2,CASSETGGVHDTQYF,TGCGCCAGCAGTGAAACGGGGGGGGTGCACGATACGCAGTATTTT
TRBJ2-2,15,many,TRBV9,-,CASSVDSANTGELFF,TGTGCCAGCAGCGTGGACAGCGCGAACACCGGGGAGCTGTTTTTT
TRBJ2-7,14,-,TRBV12-3/TRBV12-4,-,CASSSSREHYEQYF,TGTGCCAGCAGTTCTTCCAGGGAGCACTACGAGCAGTACTTC
TRBJ2-2,12,-,TRBV28,-,CASSPHPGELFF,TGTGCCAGCAGTCCCCACCCCGGGGAGCTGTTTTTT
TRBJ2-2,14,-,TRBV28,TRBD1,CAITGTANTGELFF,TGTGCCATCACCGGGACAGCGAACACCGGGGAGCTGTTTTTT
TRBJ2-2,17,-,TRBV29-1,TRBD1,CSVEDTGGGPNTGELFF,TGCAGCGTTGAAGATACAGGGGGCGGACCTAACACCGGGGAGCTGTTTTTT
TRBJ1-1,15,-,TRBV25-1,-,CASSELGRWGSEAFF,TGTGCCAGCAGTGAATTAGGTCGGTGGGGGAGTGAAGCTTTCTTT
TRBJ1-1,12,few,TRBV28,TRBD1,CASSSDRGEAFF,TGTGCCAGCAGTTCCGACAGGGGCGAAGCTTTCTTT
TRBJ2-5,14,-,TRBV5-1,-,CASSPRDTEETQYF,TGCGCCAGCAGCCCCCGGGACACCGAAGAGACCCAGTACTTC
TRBJ2-7,11,few,TRBV10-3,-,CAISPSYEQYF,TGTGCCATCAGCCCAAGCTACGAGCAGTACTTC